This entry lists 20 T cell receptor beta chains sequenced from one sample in a study of human T cells and chemical hapten exposure (TCRdb year 2021). This specimen's time point label, interpreted: pre-sensitization, week 0. The treatment or condition label, read with the paper, signifies: therapeutic diphenylcyclopropenone sensitization with weekly scalp DPC. Library construction relied on RACE. The listed sequencing device is NextSeq 500. The public sequencing data were trimmed at Q25 with fastp and processed into clonotypes with MiXCR by TCRdb, which kept only in-frame beta chains. Entries are consolidated by CDR3 protein sequence, retaining the most common genes and DNA. Across this sample there are approximately 370,000 distinct CDR3 sequences, with approximately 5% seen only once. The ten largest clones represent about 8.2% of the sample. The sequencing here drew on whole blood, taken in connection with sensitization to the hapten diphenylcyclopropenone (DPC). The receptor set was obtained from a woman under 30 with alopecia areata. Some clones in this sample may be carry-over from other donors' samples.

This clonotype was found many times. The V and J genes are TRBV13 and TRBJ1-1; no reliable D call. Germline V gene data show CDR1 as PRHDT and CDR2 as FYEKMQ (reference sequence). Trimming pared 7 bases from V and 3 bases from J, leaving 15 bases between. This CDR3 region has 14 residues. As DNA, the CDR3 is TGTGCCAGCACGGAAAAAAAGTTGGACACTGAAGCTTTCTTT. This encodes CASTEKKLDTEAFF.

This clonotype was seen a handful of times. The chain couples TRBV20-1 to TRBJ2-1; 7 bases are a match to TRBD1. CDR3 length: 13 amino acids. Germline CDR1 DFQATT, CDR2 SNEGSKA (reference sequence). After removal of 4 bases from V and 4 bases from J, the junction contained 4 bases not matched to a gene. The CDR3 DNA reads as TGCAGTGCTACAGGGGGTGTTTACAATGAGCAGTTCTTC. Translating gives CSATGGVYNEQFF.

The gene calls are TRBV4-3 and TRBJ2-7, with no clear D. V was shortened by 0 bases and J by 2 bases, with 14 bases between the two germline ends. The length of the CDR3 is 16 residues. The germline V gene encodes CDR1 LGHNA and CDR2 YSLEER. The CDR3 region is CASSQDRSFATYEQYF. The CDR3 DNA reads as TGCGCCAGCAGCCAAGATCGGTCGTTCGCCACCTACGAGCAGTACTTC.

There are a few counts of this clonotype. The rearrangement uses TRBV7-9 and TRBJ1-1; D ambiguous. Deletions cut 5 bases from V and 11 bases from J, with 21 bases between. The CDR3 is made up of 14 amino acids. The germline V gene has CDR1 SEHNR and CDR2 FQNEAQ (reference sequence). The CDR3 region has the DNA TGTGCCAGCAGCCCAGTAGGGCCCCACGACGGGGCTTTCTTT. Translating gives CASSPVGPHDGAFF.

Ten or more counts support this clonotype. This rearrangement joins TRBV12-3 or TRBV12-4 to TRBJ1-6, with 8 bases aligning to TRBD1. The junction had 7 bases not matched to a gene; V was cut back by 6 bases and J by 0 bases. This CDR3 region has 17 residues. CDR3 amino acids: CASREGQESSYNSPLHF. In DNA, the CDR3 is TGTGCCAGCAGGGAGGGACAGGAGAGCTCCTATAATTCACCCCTCCACTTT.

This clonotype was recorded many times. This chain uses TRBV4-1 with TRBJ2-6; TRBD2 matches at 8 bases. CDR3 length: 18 amino acids. Trimming removed 2 bases from V and 1 base from J; junction bases left unmatched: 7. The germline V gene has CDR1 MGHRA and CDR2 YSYEKL. DNA for the CDR3: TGCGCCAGCAGCCAAACCGGGACTAGGACGTCTGGGGCCAACGTCCTGACTTTC. Protein product: CASSQTGTRTSGANVLTF.

At least ten counts were recorded for this clonotype. The chain has TRBV5-1 and TRBJ2-2; D ambiguous. The germline CDR1 and CDR2 sequences are SGHRS and YFSETQ. This CDR3 is built from 14 residues. V lost 5 bases to trimming and J lost 6 bases, with 14 bases between them. The CDR3: CASSLDLTPGELFF. In DNA, the CDR3 is TGCGCCAGCAGTCTAGATCTCACCCCCGGGGAGCTGTTTTTT. The full variable domain, in which reference TRBV5-1 and TRBJ2-2 provide the parts outside the CDR3, is KAGVTQTPRYLIKTRGQQVTLSCSPISGHRSVSWYQQTPGQGLQFLFEYFSETQRNKGNFPGRFSGRQFSNSRSEMNVSTLELGDSALYLCASSLDLTPGELFFGEGSRLTVL.

The CDR3 nucleotides are TGTGCCAGCAGCAACTTCCAAACAGGGGGCCCCTACGAGCAGTACTTC. Protein sequence: CASSNFQTGGPYEQYF. J is TRBJ2-7 and V is TRBV21-1; the listed D gene, TRBD1, was not tested against the DNA. TRBV21-1 is annotated as a pseudogene. This CDR3 region has 16 residues.

This chain links TRBV6-5 with TRBJ1-2; no clear D. The CDR3 spans 13 residues. V was clipped by 6 bases and J by 0 bases, with 8 bases between them. The germline CDR1 and CDR2 sequences are MNHEY and SVGAGI. The CDR3 bases are TGTGCCAGCAGGAGCACCCCTAACTATGGCTACACCTTC. It translates to CASRSTPNYGYTF.

This clonotype was seen more than once but under ten times. This chain links TRBV5-1 with TRBJ2-5; 11 nucleotides agree with TRBD2. This CDR3 spans 16 amino acids. CDR1 and CDR2 from the germline V gene are SGHRS and YFSETQ. V lost 4 bases, J lost 2 bases, and 7 bases stayed unmatched. DNA for the CDR3: TGCGCCAGCAGCCATACTAGCGGGGGCCCACAAGAGACCCAGTACTTC. Amino acids: CASSHTSGGPQETQYF.

The chain carries TRBV29-1 and TRBJ1-1; no clear D gene. The CDR3 contains 13 residues. CDR1 is SQVTM, CDR2 ANQGSEA, per germline. V was pared by 6 bases and J by 4 bases, with 15 bases between. CDR3 sequence reads: CSVRGMLGTEAFF. The CDR3 DNA follows: TGCAGCGTCCGAGGGATGTTGGGCACTGAAGCTTTCTTT.

Ten or more counts support this clonotype. The CDR3 loop is CASSNWDRTTDTQYF. The CDR3 DNA is TGTGCCAGCAGCAACTGGGACAGAACCACAGATACGCAGTATTTT. The V gene is TRBV11-2, the J gene TRBJ2-3; 7 nucleotides agree with TRBD1. This CDR3 region has 15 residues. Per the germline V gene, CDR1 is SGHAT and CDR2 is FQNNGV. V shed 5 bases and J 2 bases; nucleotides not matched to a gene: 7.

This clonotype was detected only a few times. CDR3 loop: CASSQDRQANTEAFF. The CDR3 region has the DNA TGCGCCAGCAGCCAAGATAGGCAGGCGAACACTGAAGCTTTCTTT. The chain employs TRBV4-3 and TRBJ1-1; D ambiguous. Germline V gene data show CDR1 as LGHNA and CDR2 as YSLEER. The CDR3 length is 15 residues. V lost 0 bases and J 1 base, leaving 9 bases between the germline ends.

This clonotype has at least ten counts. The rearrangement joins TRBV29-1 to TRBJ1-2, with TRBD1 matching over 7 bases. CDR1 SQVTM and CDR2 ANQGSEA come from the germline V gene. This CDR3 region has 13 residues. Germline trimming cut 6 bases from V and 3 bases from J; bases unmatched to any gene: 7. The DNA of the CDR3 is TGCAGCGTCGCTCAGGGGGAGTACTATGGCTACACCTTC. Translated: CSVAQGEYYGYTF.

This clonotype was counted many times. This CDR3 reads CASSDSDRAANEKLFF. CDR3 in DNA: TGTGCCAGCAGCGACTCTGACAGGGCAGCTAATGAAAAACTGTTTTTT. This sequence joins TRBV7-9 and TRBJ1-4; 7 bases fit TRBD1. The CDR3 consists of 16 residues. Looked up from germline, CDR1 is SEHNR and CDR2 is FQNEAQ (reference sequence). V trimming: 5 bases; J trimming: 3 bases; junction bases outside the gene matches: 9.

This clonotype was seen a few times. This rearrangement joins TRBV12-3 or TRBV12-4 to TRBJ2-3, with D possibly being TRBD2 (5 bases). The CDR3 totals 14 residues. V was trimmed by 6 bases and J by 3 bases, leaving 13 bases between them. The CDR3 loop is CASSRRGRTDTQYF. In DNA form, the CDR3 reads TGTGCCAGCAGCCGACGGGGTCGTACAGATACGCAGTATTTT.

This clonotype has a handful of counts. The chain has TRBV20-1 and TRBJ2-7, with TRBD1 identical over 8 bases. This CDR3 is built from 15 residues. With V trimmed by 3 bases and J by 0 bases, 7 bases remained unmatched. Germline V lookup: CDR1 DFQATT, CDR2 SNEGSKA (reference sequence). CDR3 loop: CSASSGQDYSYEQYF. CDR3 bases: TGCAGTGCTAGTTCGGGACAGGACTACTCCTACGAGCAGTACTTC.

This clonotype occurred many times. This rearrangement joins TRBV28 to TRBJ2-3, with TRBD1 as a possible D gene (5 bases). V gave up 8 bases and J gave up 2 bases, with 11 bases separating them. Germline V gene sequence: CDR1 MDHEN, CDR2 SYDVKM. The CDR3 spans 13 residues. CDR3 nucleotides: TGTGCCAGCTGCACAGGAAACACAGATACGCAGTATTTT. As protein: CASCTGNTDTQYF.

This clonotype was seen only a few times. The chain is built from TRBV4-3 and TRBJ1-2, with 10 bases aligning to TRBD1. V trimming: 3 bases; J trimming: 1 base; junction bases outside the gene matches: 11. This CDR3 region has 18 residues. Per the germline V gene, CDR1 is LGHNA and CDR2 is YSLEER. Here the CDR3 reads CASSQSRMGQGNNYGYTF. CDR3 in DNA: TGCGCCAGCAGCCAGTCTCGTATGGGACAGGGGAATAACTATGGCTACACCTTC.

As to this clonotype: A much larger clone is a single base away; this may be a read error. The gene calls are TRBV21-1 and TRBJ2-7; the table assigns TRBD1, which was not confirmed against the DNA. TRBV21-1 has pseudogene status. The CDR3 extends over 13 amino acids. In nucleotides, the CDR3 is TGTGCCAGCAGCATAGGCAGGGGCTACGAGCAGTACTTC. Encoded protein: CASSIGRGYEQYF.